This T cell receptor beta chain came from a study of shared clonotypes between healthy human individuals. Every one of the donors was a Caucasian adult that lived in Nashville, Tennessee. Into CD45RA+ naive and CD45RA-negative memory subsets, the CD4+ cells were split. Method: immunoSEQ multiplex PCR; TCRdb's copy keeps in-frame clones and lacks some. The table has nearly 1 million clones, roughly 72% seen once. Comment on this clone: This sample also contains other DNA sequences that code for the same CDR3.

This CDR3 has 13 residues. Germline assignment: CDR1 SGHDN and CDR2 FVKESK. Trimming removed 4 bases from V and 3 bases from J, with 9 bases in between. The genes are TRBV14 and TRBJ1-2; the D is unclear. The sample comprised memory CD4+ T cells sorted from blood. Subset specified: CD45RA-negative fraction. The receptor's source is a man younger than 30 in good health. In DNA form, the CDR3 reads TGTGCCAGCAGCCTGGGGTCGTACTATGGCTACACCTTC. It codes for CASSLGSYYGYTF.